Presented here are 17 T cell receptor beta chains from one specimen sequenced in a study of cytomegalovirus exposure and HLA in healthy donors. The primer mix had 60 Vbeta and 13 Jbeta primers. Some clones are missing from TCRdb's copy, which holds only in-frame ones; the method was immunoSEQ multiplex PCR. The data contain 100,000 to 150,000 clones, roughly 84% of them singletons. The sequenced sample was PBMCs. Receptors were obtained from a woman aged 18-29 years in good health and CMV-seropositive.

The chain joins TRBV7-9 to TRBJ1-2; 9 bases agree with TRBD1. The J segment lost 4 bases and the V segment lost 1 base, leaving 10 bases of the junction unmatched. CDR1 SEHNR and CDR2 FQNEAQ come from the germline V gene (reference sequence). This CDR3 has 17 residues. CDR3 DNA: TGTGCCAGCAGCTTAGGAACCGGGACAGGGAACATCTATGGCTACACCTTC. This translates into CASSLGTGTGNIYGYTF.

This clone was seen only a few times. The chain couples TRBV5-4 to TRBJ2-1; a possible D gene is TRBD2 (5 bases). Germline CDR1 and CDR2: SGHNT and YYREEE (reference sequence). The V end lost 0 bases, the J end lost 15 bases, and 13 bases lay between the germline ends. This CDR3 is built from 12 residues. This chain's CDR3 is CASSLVGNQLFF. DNA for the CDR3: TGTGCCAGCAGCTTGGTCGGGAACCAACTGTTCTTC.

DNA for the CDR3: TGTGCCAGCAGCTTTCCAACAGGGGATGACTATGGCTACACCTTC. Its protein product is CASSFPTGDDYGYTF. The rearrangement links TRBV7-9 to TRBJ1-2; TRBD1 agrees at 7 bases. Unmatched junction bases numbered 7, after V lost 3 bases and J lost 3 bases. The length of the CDR3 is 15 residues. Germline V gives CDR1 SEHNR, CDR2 FQNEAQ (reference sequence).

V is TRBV2 and J is TRBJ2-1, with 7 bases aligning to TRBD1. The CDR3 covers 14 residues. V lost 8 bases to trimming and J lost 4 bases; unmatched junction nucleotides: 8. The V gene's germline CDR1 is SNHLY and CDR2 FYNNEI. The CDR3 DNA is TGTGCCAGCTCCCGGGGACAGCTTTACAATGAGCAGTTCTTC. This codes for CASSRGQLYNEQFF.

This clone was counted between two and nine times. The V and J genes are TRBV5-1 and TRBJ2-3, with 9 positions matching TRBD1. This CDR3 contains 16 residues. The V segment lost 4 bases and the J segment 1 base; nucleotides outside the gene matches: 7. CDR1 and CDR2 from the germline V gene are SGHRS and YFSETQ. CDR3 loop: CASSTGQGGGTDTQYF. DNA for the CDR3: TGCGCCAGCAGCACGGGACAGGGTGGAGGCACAGATACGCAGTATTTT.

The chain couples TRBV19 to TRBJ2-3, with 11 bases aligning to TRBD2. The CDR3 covers 12 residues. V shed 10 bases, J shed 6 bases, and the junction held 3 bases outside the gene matches. Germline V CDR1 and CDR2: LNHDA, SQIVND (reference sequence). For the CDR3, the DNA is TGTGCCACTCGGACTAGCGGGGATACGCAGTATTTT. Protein: CATRTSGDTQYF.

This clone has just a few counts. The chain uses TRBV7-9 and TRBJ1-5; TRBD1 is a possible D gene (5 bases). This CDR3 contains 13 residues. Germline V CDR1 and CDR2: SEHNR, FQNEAQ (reference sequence). Trimming shortened V by 4 bases and J by 7 bases, and 11 bases separated the two germline ends. The chain's CDR3 is CASSSIQGQPQHF. The CDR3 DNA follows: TGTGCCAGCAGCTCGATCCAGGGCCAGCCCCAGCATTTT.

This clone was recorded at least ten times. The V and J genes are TRBV5-4 and TRBJ2-1; D unclear. The CDR3 sequence is 14 residues long. Germline V gene lookup returns CDR1 SGHNT and CDR2 YYREEE (reference sequence). The ends were cut back, 5 bases at V and 1 base at J, with 10 bases in the middle. In nucleotides, the CDR3 is TGTGCCAGCAGTCCCTCGAGTTCCTACAATGAGCAGTTCTTC. The encoded protein is CASSPSSSYNEQFF.

The gene calls are TRBV28 and TRBJ1-4; possibly TRBD1 for D (6 bases). Germline assignment: CDR1 MDHEN and CDR2 SYDVKM. This CDR3 region has 16 residues. Trimming took 5 bases from V and 7 from J, leaving 20 bases between them. The CDR3 loop reads CASSGGGAGGGEKLFF. The CDR3 nucleotides are TGTGCCAGCAGTGGTGGGGGGGCCGGTGGTGGTGAAAAACTGTTTTTT.

V is TRBV18 and J is TRBJ2-5; 9 nucleotides line up with TRBD2. Germline CDR1 is KGHSH and CDR2 is LQKENI. The trim removed 4 bases at V and 4 bases at J, leaving 16 bases unmatched. The CDR3 consists of 18 residues. CDR3 DNA sequence: TGTGCCAGCTCACAAAGGCTAGCGGGGATCTCCCCAAGAGAGACCCAGTACTTC. Encoded protein: CASSQRLAGISPRETQYF.

This chain uses TRBV6-5 with TRBJ1-1; maybe TRBD1 (5 bases). CDR1 is MNHEY, CDR2 SVGAGI, per germline. This CDR3 has 14 amino acids. Deletions cut 7 bases from V and 2 bases from J, with 14 bases between. The CDR3 loop reads CASTKGHINTEAFF. For the CDR3, the DNA is TGTGCCAGCACCAAAGGACACATTAACACTGAAGCTTTCTTT.

This chain links TRBV6-6 with TRBJ2-3; 7 positions agree with TRBD1. V was clipped by 10 bases and J by 2 bases; unmatched bases: 12. Germline lookup yields CDR1 MNHNY and CDR2 SVGAGI (reference sequence). The CDR3 is 15 residues long. The DNA of the CDR3 is TGTGCCACCTCTGGGAGAGGGGGCAACACAGATACGCAGTATTTT. Translation: CATSGRGGNTDTQYF.

This chain links TRBV9 with TRBJ2-6, with 9 bases that match TRBD1. CDR3 length: 18 amino acids. The ends lost 2 bases at V and 2 bases at J; junction bases unmatched: 8. Germline loops: CDR1 SGDLS, CDR2 YYNGEE. The CDR3 coding sequence is TGTGCCAGCAGCGTCCCCGGGACAGGGAGCGCTGGGGCCAACGTCCTGACTTTC. It is translated as CASSVPGTGSAGANVLTF.

The rearrangement links TRBV19 to TRBJ1-3, with D tentatively TRBD1 (6 bases). Between the trimmed V and J ends, which lost 7 bases and 0 bases, there was a span of 13 bases. CDR3 length: 15 amino acids. Germline lookup yields CDR1 LNHDA and CDR2 SQIVND (reference sequence). The CDR3 DNA reads as TGTGCCAGTACCATAGGGGACAACTCTGGAAACACCATATATTTT. It is translated as CASTIGDNSGNTIYF.

This clone was detected only once. The V gene is TRBV11-3, the J gene TRBJ2-3; D gene ambiguous. The CDR3 length is 15 residues. CDR1 is SGHNT and CDR2 is YENEEA in the germline V gene. Trimming shortened V by 3 bases and J by 4 bases, and 14 bases separated the two germline ends. CDR3 sequence reads: CASSFGLATPDTQYF. In DNA form, the CDR3 reads TGTGCCAGCAGCTTCGGATTAGCAACTCCAGATACGCAGTATTTT.

The chain uses TRBV19 and TRBJ2-5; 8 nucleotides agree with TRBD2. The CDR3 has 17 residues. V was pared by 1 base and J by 5 bases, with 12 bases of the junction left unmatched. From germline, CDR1 is LNHDA and CDR2 SQIVND (reference sequence). CDR3 sequence (DNA): TGTGCCAGTAGTATAGGCTCCGGGCTAGCGGGTGGGGAGACCCAGTACTTC. Encoded protein: CASSIGSGLAGGETQYF.

The rearrangement joins TRBV6-5 to TRBJ2-2; 7 bases are a match to TRBD2. In germline, CDR1 is MNHEY, CDR2 SVGAGI. The CDR3 spans 15 residues. The J segment lost 1 base and the V segment lost 2 bases, leaving 1 base of the junction unmatched. The CDR3 DNA reads TGTGCCAGCAGTTACGGCGGGGGGAACACCGGGGAGCTGTTTTTT. It specifies CASSYGGGNTGELFF.